Below, 8 T cell receptor beta chains from the same sample are listed, as sequenced in a study of T cell repertoires in cytomegalovirus infection. In TCRdb, the reads were re-called with MiXCR into one record per CDR3 protein. The sample consists of hundreds of thousands of distinct CDR3 sequences, over 7.5% of them appearing once. Source material: PBMCs. The receptor source for this set is a human donor in good health (CMV status not recorded). Some clones in this sample may be carry-over from other donors' samples.

This clonotype was recorded at least ten times. The chain is built from TRBV12-3 or TRBV12-4 and TRBJ1-1, with D hard to call. This CDR3 is 13 amino acids long. V dropped 2 bases and J dropped 1 base, with 5 bases sitting between them. The chain's CDR3 is CASSLKANTEAFF. As DNA, the CDR3 is TGTGCCAGCAGTTTAAAAGCGAACACTGAAGCTTTCTTT.

This clonotype was seen at least ten times. The rearrangement uses TRBV7-2 and TRBJ1-2; D is unclear. CDR3 length: 13 amino acids. Per germline, CDR1 SGHTA and CDR2 FQGNSA. V lost 4 bases to trimming and J lost 4 bases, with 10 bases between them. The CDR3 nucleotides read TGTGCCAGCAGCTCACCCGCGGGCTATGGCTACACCTTC. As protein: CASSSPAGYGYTF.

The chain recombines TRBV4-3 with TRBJ2-1, with 10 bases fitting TRBD1. V lost 3 bases, J lost 10 bases, and 9 bases stayed unmatched. The CDR3 has 15 amino acids. Germline-derived CDR1 and CDR2 are LGHNA and YSLEER. The CDR3 reads CASSHTGTGAPEQFF. Here the CDR3 DNA reads TGCGCCAGCAGCCACACCGGGACAGGGGCCCCGGAGCAGTTCTTC.

This clonotype occurred a few times. V is TRBV4-3 and J is TRBJ2-1; 11 bases are shared with TRBD1. Germline V lookup: CDR1 LGHNA, CDR2 YSLEER. Losses at the gene ends were 3 bases for V and 4 bases for J; bases not matched to a gene: 2. The CDR3 runs to 15 residues. CDR3 protein: CASSHGDRGYNEQFF. Here the CDR3 DNA reads TGCGCCAGCAGCCACGGGGACAGGGGGTACAATGAGCAGTTCTTC.

The sample holds many counts of this clonotype. This rearrangement joins TRBV7-3 to TRBJ2-1, with a weak D call TRBD1 (7 bases). There are 21 residues in the CDR3. The germline V and J ends were trimmed by 2 bases and 2 bases, with 28 bases remaining between them. Germline V gene data show CDR1 as SGHTA and CDR2 as FQGTGA. CDR3 in amino acids: CASSLLSLAGGTGATYNEQFF. CDR3 nucleotide sequence: TGTGCCAGCAGCTTATTATCTCTGGCAGGGGGTACGGGAGCCACCTACAATGAGCAGTTCTTC.

This clonotype was counted ten times or more. The rearrangement joins TRBV5-5 to TRBJ1-1; unclear D gene. This CDR3 has 15 amino acids. The germline V gene has CDR1 SGHKS and CDR2 YYEKEE (reference sequence). The V end was cut by 4 bases, the J end by 1 base, with 14 bases between. The chain's CDR3 is CASSPSTGTNTEAFF. CDR3 bases: TGTGCCAGCAGCCCCAGTACGGGCACGAACACTGAAGCTTTCTTT.

This clonotype has a count of ten or more. The V gene is TRBV7-2, the J gene TRBJ2-5, with D perhaps TRBD1 (5 bases). This CDR3 spans 14 amino acids. Germline V gene lookup returns CDR1 SGHTA and CDR2 FQGNSA. Trimming cost V 0 bases and J 1 base, with 6 bases left between them. The CDR3 region is CASSLAGPQETQYF. The CDR3 nucleotides are TGTGCCAGCAGCTTAGCGGGGCCCCAAGAGACCCAGTACTTC.

This clonotype was detected ten times or more. V is TRBV7-2 and J is TRBJ2-7; 8 nucleotides agree with TRBD2. V gave up 8 bases and J gave up 5 bases; unmatched junction bases: 11. The CDR3 has 14 amino acids. Germline V gives CDR1 SGHTA, CDR2 FQGNSA. CDR3 nucleotides: TGTGCCAGCCTGAAGACGGGGGGGGGCAACGAGCAGTACTTC. Protein sequence: CASLKTGGGNEQYF.